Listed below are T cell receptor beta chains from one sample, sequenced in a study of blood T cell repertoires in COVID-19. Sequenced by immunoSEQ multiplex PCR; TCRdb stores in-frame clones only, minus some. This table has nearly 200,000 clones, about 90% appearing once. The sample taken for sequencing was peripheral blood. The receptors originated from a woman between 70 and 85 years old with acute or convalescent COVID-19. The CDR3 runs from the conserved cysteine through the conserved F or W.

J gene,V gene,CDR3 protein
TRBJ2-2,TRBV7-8,CASSQRMTSGAKTRRELFF
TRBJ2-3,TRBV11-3,CASSSGVRTSTDTQYF
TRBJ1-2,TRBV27,CASSPRGYYGYTF
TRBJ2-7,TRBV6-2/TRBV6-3,CASSLGTYEQYF
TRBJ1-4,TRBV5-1,CASSLTGTGVEKLFF
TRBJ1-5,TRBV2,CASSEHSGYQPQHF
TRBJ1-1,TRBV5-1,CASSYTGTGNTEAFF
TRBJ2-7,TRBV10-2,CASTRDTAYEQYF
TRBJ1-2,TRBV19,CASSANREINYGYTF
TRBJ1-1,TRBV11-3,CASSLGARVTEAFF
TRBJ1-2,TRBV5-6,CASSLVGAGNYGYTF
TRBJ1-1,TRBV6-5,CASSYWGARVAFF
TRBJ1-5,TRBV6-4,CASSPDRGQPQHF
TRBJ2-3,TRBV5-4,CASSIVGTRNTDTQYF
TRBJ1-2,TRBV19,CASSVDRSGGYTF
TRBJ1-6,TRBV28,CASYRDRGNSPLHF
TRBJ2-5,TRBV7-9,CASSRDSEETQYF
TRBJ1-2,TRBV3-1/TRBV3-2,CASSQHRGKDGYTF
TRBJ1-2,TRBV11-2,CASSSVDRVWRGYTF
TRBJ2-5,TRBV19,CASRTSGSSETQYF
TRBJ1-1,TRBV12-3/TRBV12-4,CASLQGTGTEAFF
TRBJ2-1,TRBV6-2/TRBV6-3,CASSYSGGSNEQFF
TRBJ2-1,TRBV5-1,CASRGLPTNNEQFF
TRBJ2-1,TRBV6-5,CASNRPAGRYNEQFF
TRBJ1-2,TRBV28,CASSPPAVNYGYTF
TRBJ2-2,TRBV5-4,CASSPPSGFNTGELFF
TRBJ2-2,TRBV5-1,CASSATGVNTGELFF
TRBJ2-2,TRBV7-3,CASSSSGELFF
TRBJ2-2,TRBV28,CASSSLTGELFF
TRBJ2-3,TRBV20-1,CSASVTDTQYF
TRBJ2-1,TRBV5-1,CASSPGSGRRNEQFF
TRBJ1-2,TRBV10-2,CASSAEYGYTF